The 32 T cell receptor beta chains presented below share a single source sample, sequenced in a study of early T cells in non-severe SARS-CoV-2 infection. From the 5' RACE reads, TCRdb called clonotypes with MiXCR, one entry per CDR3 protein. The data hold about 57,000 distinct CDR3 sequences, with 10% to 15% observed a single time. Sequencing was done on a sample of whole blood. All receptors derive from an adult who was a healthcare worker with PCR-confirmed SARS-CoV-2 infection or an uninfected control (not recorded which).

The CDR3: CASSPSQASDTQYF. The CDR3 coding sequence is TGTGCCAGCAGTCCCTCTCAAGCCTCAGATACGCAGTATTTT. V usage is TRBV6-2 or TRBV6-3 and J usage is TRBJ2-3; no reliable D call. V gave up 5 bases and J gave up 4 bases, with 13 bases separating them. From germline, CDR1 is MNHEY and CDR2 SVGEGT. The CDR3 extends over 14 amino acids.

Details on this clonotype: This clone may be a read error of a much larger clone one base away. The rearrangement links TRBV4-1 to TRBJ1-1; D gene unclear. The V gene lost 2 bases and the J gene lost 6 bases, with 19 bases spanning the gap. Germline loops: CDR1 MGHRA, CDR2 YSYEKL. There are 16 residues in the CDR3. The CDR3 region is CASSQKRDPATAEAFF. As DNA, the CDR3 is TGCGCCAGCAGCCAAAAACGGGATCCGGCGACCGCTGAAGCTTTCTTT.

There are many counts of this clonotype. CDR3 in DNA: TGCGCCAGCAGCTTGTTAAGAGGGCCTTACGAGCAGTACTTC. Translated, it gives CASSLLRGPYEQYF. This sequence joins TRBV5-1 and TRBJ2-7, with D maybe TRBD2 (5 bases). CDR3 length: 14 residues. Trimming pared 1 base from V and 4 bases from J, leaving 12 bases between. Germline CDR1 is SGHRS and CDR2 is YFSETQ.

Ten or more counts support this clonotype. The V gene is TRBV20-1, the J gene TRBJ1-1, with 7 bases lining up with TRBD1. The germline V gene has CDR1 DFQATT and CDR2 SNEGSKA (reference sequence). There are 12 residues in the CDR3. With V trimmed by 8 bases and J by 3 bases, 6 bases remained unmatched. The CDR3 loop reads CSLGTEDTEAFF. The CDR3 bases are TGCAGTCTCGGGACAGAGGACACTGAAGCTTTCTTT.

In its sample, this clonotype was seen many times. The genes are TRBV7-9 and TRBJ2-5; 9 bases agree with TRBD2. V gave up 5 bases and J gave up 4 bases; unmatched junction bases: 2. CDR3 length equals 13 residues. Germline CDR1 SEHNR, CDR2 FQNEAQ (reference sequence). The CDR3 DNA follows: TGTGCCAGCAGCCAGGGACTAGCAGAGACCCAGTACTTC. Translation gives CASSQGLAETQYF.

This clonotype has ten or more counts. The chain combines TRBV5-6 with TRBJ2-3; TRBD2 aligns across 9 bases. CDR1 and CDR2 from the germline V gene are SGHDT and YYEEEE. J lost 2 bases, V lost 1 base, and 5 bases had no gene match. The CDR3 runs 16 residues. The CDR3 sequence: CASSLLLAGPTDTQYF. Here the CDR3 DNA reads TGTGCCAGCAGCTTGCTCCTAGCGGGGCCCACAGATACGCAGTATTTT.

This clonotype was counted a few times. This chain joins TRBV19 and TRBJ2-1, with TRBD2 matching over 12 bases. CDR3 size: 18 residues. V dropped 4 bases and J dropped 7; count of bases not matched to a gene: 14. CDR1 is LNHDA, CDR2 SQIVND, per germline (reference sequence). The CDR3 region has the DNA TGTGCCAGTAGTAGTTGGCTGGCTAGCGGGGGGGAAGGGAATGAGCAGTTCTTC. Translated: CASSSWLASGGEGNEQFF.

This clonotype appeared many times. The chain links TRBV18 to TRBJ2-5; no clear D gene. Germline V gene lookup returns CDR1 KGHSH and CDR2 LQKENI. Trimming stripped 6 bases from V and 2 bases from J, with 10 bases between. This CDR3 is 13 amino acids long. The CDR3: CASSLASQETQYF. CDR3 DNA: TGTGCCAGCTCCCTTGCCAGTCAAGAGACCCAGTACTTC.

The V and J genes are TRBV2 and TRBJ2-1; the match to TRBD1 covers 10 bases. The CDR3 totals 13 residues. The germline V gene encodes CDR1 SNHLY and CDR2 FYNNEI. The V gene end was trimmed by 8 bases and the J gene end by 7 bases; junction bases not matched to a gene: 5. CDR3 coding DNA: TGTGCCAGCTTACTGGACAGGGGGAATGAGCAGTTCTTC. It is translated as CASLLDRGNEQFF.

This clonotype was counted ten times or more. One end of the junction varies from germline; a read error may be responsible. The chain recombines TRBV29-1 with TRBJ2-2; D is possibly TRBD2 (5 bases). The CDR3 has 15 residues. Germline lookup yields CDR1 SQVTM and CDR2 ANQGSEA. Here the CDR3 DNA reads TGCAGCGTTCTGGATCAGAGGGAGAACCCCGGGGAGCTGTTTTTT. This codes for CSVLDQRENPGELFF.

This clonotype has just a few counts. This chain joins TRBV7-2 and TRBJ1-5; perhaps TRBD1 as D (6 bases). V lost 1 base and J 5 bases, leaving 6 bases between the germline ends. In germline, CDR1 is SGHTA, CDR2 FQGNSA. This CDR3 comprises 13 residues. CDR3 sequence reads: CASSLEGDQPQHF. CDR3 DNA: TGTGCCAGCAGCTTAGAGGGGGATCAGCCCCAGCATTTT.

This clonotype came up many times. The J gene is TRBJ1-1, the V gene TRBV18; D is perhaps TRBD1 (5 bases). This CDR3 comprises 13 residues. CDR1 is KGHSH and CDR2 is LQKENI in the germline V gene. V lost 6 bases, J lost 1 base, and 9 bases lay in between. The CDR3 sequence is CASSLTENTEAFF. Written as DNA, the CDR3 is TGTGCCAGCTCCCTGACAGAGAACACTGAAGCTTTCTTT. The variable domain in full, with the rest retrieved from reference TRBV18 and TRBJ1-1, is NAGVMQNPRHLVRRRGQEARLRCSPMKGHSHVYWYRQLPEEGLKFMVYLQKENIIDESGMPKERFSAEFPKEGPSILRIQQVVRGDSAAYFCASSLTENTEAFFGQGTRLTVV.

This clonotype was picked up many times. The chain has TRBV18 and TRBJ1-1; maybe TRBD1 (6 bases). This CDR3 contains 13 residues. In germline, CDR1 is KGHSH, CDR2 LQKENI. V lost 5 bases, J lost 2 bases, and 9 bases lay in between. CDR3 loop: CASSGQFNTEAFF. The CDR3 nucleotides are TGTGCCAGCTCAGGACAGTTCAACACTGAAGCTTTCTTT.

This clonotype is a singleton in its sample. V and J are TRBV6-6 and TRBJ2-7, with 9 bases that match TRBD2. This CDR3 spans 15 amino acids. Trimming cost V 7 bases and J 7 bases; bases outside gene matches: 14. The germline V gene has CDR1 MNHNY and CDR2 SVGAGI (reference sequence). The CDR3 loop reads CASTNPRLAVYEQYF. In nucleotides, the CDR3 is TGTGCCAGCACTAACCCTAGACTAGCGGTCTATGAGCAGTACTTC.

This chain links TRBV5-6 with TRBJ2-5; 8 bases are a match to TRBD2. In germline, CDR1 is SGHDT, CDR2 YYEEEE. V gave up 1 base and J gave up 2 bases; unmatched junction bases: 7. The CDR3 has 16 residues. The CDR3 DNA reads as TGTGCCAGCAGCTTGATGGCTAGCGGGTATCAAGAGACCCAGTACTTC. Encoded protein: CASSLMASGYQETQYF.

J is TRBJ2-1 and V is TRBV20-1, with 11 bases lining up with TRBD2. Germline CDR1 DFQATT, CDR2 SNEGSKA (reference sequence). The trim removed 5 bases at V and 6 bases at J, leaving 6 bases unmatched. The CDR3 consists of 14 residues. CDR3: CSAGGLAEINEQFF. The CDR3 bases are TGCAGTGCTGGGGGACTAGCGGAGATCAATGAGCAGTTCTTC.

The chain uses TRBV20-1 and TRBJ1-4; D is unclear. V lost 1 base and J lost 8, with 5 bases in between. Germline V gene data show CDR1 as DFQATT and CDR2 as SNEGSKA (reference sequence). The CDR3 has 11 residues. CDR3 residues: CSARVGEKLFF. The DNA for the CDR3 is TGCAGTGCTAGAGTTGGCGAAAAACTGTTTTTT.

This clonotype occurred many times. This sequence joins TRBV2 and TRBJ1-2, with 9 positions matching TRBD1. J gave up 4 bases and V 4 bases, and 4 bases lay outside the gene matches. CDR3 length: 14 amino acids. Germline V lookup: CDR1 SNHLY, CDR2 FYNNEI. CDR3 amino acids: CASSVLGQGYGYTF. CDR3 DNA: TGTGCCAGCAGTGTATTGGGACAGGGCTATGGCTACACCTTC.

The chain recombines TRBV7-2 with TRBJ2-3, with a tentative D call TRBD2 (6 bases). CDR3 size: 14 residues. Trimming left V 5 bases short and J 2 bases short, with 11 bases between. The germline CDR1 and CDR2 sequences are SGHTA and FQGNSA. CDR3 amino acids: CASSMGTFTDTQYF. The CDR3 region has the DNA TGTGCCAGCAGCATGGGGACTTTCACAGATACGCAGTATTTT.

The sample holds many counts of this clonotype. V is TRBV4-1 and J is TRBJ2-7; D is possibly TRBD2 (5 bases). The CDR3 consists of 14 residues. Germline CDR1 and CDR2: MGHRA and YSYEKL. With 1 base removed from V and 6 bases from J, the gap between germline ends came to 13 bases. CDR3 DNA sequence: TGCGCCAGCAGCCAAGGTCTTCGAGGGCGCGAGCAGTACTTC. Translated, it gives CASSQGLRGREQYF.

In its sample, this clonotype was seen many times. V gene TRBV3-1 combines with J gene TRBJ1-2; TRBD1 agrees at 7 bases. CDR1 LGHDT and CDR2 YNNKEL come from the germline V gene (reference sequence). The CDR3 length is 17 residues. V dropped 0 bases and J dropped 2; count of bases not matched to a gene: 9. In nucleotides, the CDR3 is TGTGCCAGCAGCCAAGAAATCGGGACAGTCCAAAACTATGGCTACACCTTC. Encoded protein: CASSQEIGTVQNYGYTF.

This clonotype was counted at least ten times. This chain uses TRBV6-6 with TRBJ2-7; D might be TRBD1 (6 bases). The CDR3 extends over 15 amino acids. V was trimmed by 7 bases and J by 2 bases, leaving 18 bases between them. Per the germline V gene, CDR1 is MNHNY and CDR2 is SVGAGI (reference sequence). CDR3: CASNRPGQGTYEQYF. The CDR3 DNA reads TGTGCCAGCAACCGACCGGGACAAGGTACCTACGAGCAGTACTTC.

This clonotype was seen at least ten times. The chain employs TRBV7-9 and TRBJ2-3, with 10 bases matching TRBD1. The junction had 6 bases not matched to a gene; V was cut back by 6 bases and J by 3 bases. CDR3 length: 15 residues. CDR1 and CDR2 (germline): SEHNR, FQNEAQ (reference sequence). The CDR3 is CASSEDRGRTDTQYF. CDR3 in DNA: TGTGCCAGCAGTGAAGACAGGGGGCGGACAGATACGCAGTATTTT.

V gene TRBV7-2 combines with J gene TRBJ2-1; 9 nucleotides agree with TRBD2. Germline loops: CDR1 SGHTA, CDR2 FQGNSA. The CDR3 contains 14 residues. With 3 bases clipped from V and 8 bases from J, the junction kept 5 bases outside the gene matches. This CDR3 reads CASSLRGGQDEQFF. In DNA, the CDR3 is TGTGCCAGCAGCTTGCGGGGGGGGCAGGATGAGCAGTTCTTC.

This clonotype was observed at least ten times. This rearrangement joins TRBV6-2 or TRBV6-3 to TRBJ1-4, with D possibly being TRBD1 (5 bases). The CDR3 length is 15 residues. Trimming cost V 4 bases and J 5 bases, with 14 bases left between them. Germline V gene data show CDR1 as MNHEY and CDR2 as SVGEGT. CDR3 bases: TGTGCCAGCAGTTCCGGGACGGCCCTAAATGAAAAACTGTTTTTT. Translation: CASSSGTALNEKLFF.

At least ten counts were recorded for this clonotype. This chain uses TRBV27 with TRBJ2-4; 10 positions agree with TRBD1. Trimming removed 6 bases from V and 2 bases from J; junction bases left unmatched: 10. Germline loops: CDR1 MNHEY, CDR2 SMNVEV (reference sequence). This CDR3 has 17 residues. The CDR3 is CASRATGGKATKNIQYF. CDR3 DNA: TGTGCCAGCAGGGCGACAGGGGGCAAGGCGACCAAAAACATTCAGTACTTC.

The chain couples TRBV27 to TRBJ1-6; 7 nucleotides match TRBD1. V lost 2 bases and J lost 9; bases outside the gene matches: 7. The CDR3 runs 15 residues. Germline V CDR1 and CDR2: MNHEY, SMNVEV (reference sequence). In DNA, the CDR3 is TGTGCCAGCAGTTTACCCGACAGGGTTGGTTCACCCCTCCACTTT. Protein: CASSLPDRVGSPLHF.

This clonotype was seen only a few times. The V and J genes are TRBV5-5 and TRBJ1-4, with 7 bases fitting TRBD1. After removal of 4 bases from V and 8 bases from J, the junction contained 8 bases not matched to a gene. There are 14 residues in the CDR3. The germline V gene has CDR1 SGHKS and CDR2 YYEKEE (reference sequence). Here the CDR3 reads CASSDRTGSEKLFF. Here the CDR3 DNA reads TGTGCCAGCAGCGATAGGACAGGCAGCGAAAAACTGTTTTTT. Together with reference TRBV5-5 and TRBJ1-4, the CDR3 gives the full variable domain: DAGVTQSPTHLIKTRGQQVTLRCSPISGHKSVSWYQQVLGQGPQFIFQYYEKEERGRGNFPDRFSARQFPNYSSELNVNALLLGDSALYLCASSDRTGSEKLFFGSGTQLSVL.

Ten or more counts support this clonotype. The J gene is TRBJ2-7, the V gene TRBV6-5; a weak D match, TRBD2 (6 bases). V shed 6 bases and J shed 3 bases, with 18 bases lying between them. Germline CDR1 is MNHEY and CDR2 is SVGAGI. The CDR3 runs to 15 residues. The CDR3 sequence is CASRREGLGGYEQYF. CDR3 bases: TGTGCCAGCAGACGCGAGGGCCTGGGGGGCTACGAGCAGTACTTC.

The chain uses TRBV7-2 and TRBJ2-5, with D unresolved. V was clipped by 1 base and J by 1 base, with 7 bases between them. The CDR3 loop spans 14 amino acids. Germline CDR1 is SGHTA and CDR2 is FQGNSA. For the CDR3, the DNA is TGTGCCAGCAGCTTAGGAGGATCCCAAGAGACCCAGTACTTC. Translation gives CASSLGGSQETQYF.

This clonotype was seen at least ten times. The chain has TRBV7-9 and TRBJ1-6, with D possibly matching TRBD1 (5 bases). The CDR3 runs to 14 residues. Germline-derived CDR1 and CDR2 are SEHNR and FQNEAQ (reference sequence). V lost 1 base and J 7 bases, leaving 8 bases between the germline ends. Here the CDR3 DNA reads TGTGCCAGCAGCTTAGTGGGGGTAAATTCACCCCTCCACTTT. Residues: CASSLVGVNSPLHF.

This clonotype was seen repeatedly, ten times or more. The chain uses TRBV29-1 and TRBJ2-2; D is unclear. The V end was cut by 7 bases, the J end by 0 bases, with 9 bases between. The CDR3 is 13 amino acids. CDR1 is SQVTM, CDR2 ANQGSEA, per germline. The CDR3 DNA reads as TGCAGCGAGATAGACGCGAACACCGGGGAGCTGTTTTTT. Translation: CSEIDANTGELFF.